A single sample is the source of the 3 T cell receptor beta chains below, sequenced in a study of Ad26.COV2.S vaccination and SARS-CoV-2 variants. The table came from immunoSEQ multiplex PCR; TCRdb's copy has only in-frame clones and leaves some out. The sample contains 350,000 to 400,000 clones, about nine tenths of which appear only once. Documented treatment: around 19 received Ad26.COV2.S at low or high dose, single or two shots; 5 received placebo; per-sample allocation not given. Samples analyzed were those drawn on day 63 after the first vaccine or placebo injection. The sequencing used peripheral blood, collected in a trial of Ad26.COV2.S vaccine versus placebo. These receptors all stem from a person aged 18-65 years who received the Ad26.COV2.S COVID-19 vaccine or a placebo.

The chain combines TRBV29-1 with TRBJ2-1; D not resolved. Germline CDR1 is SQVTM and CDR2 is ANQGSEA. CDR3 length: 12 amino acids. With 5 bases removed from V and 10 bases from J, the gap between germline ends came to 15 bases. Written as DNA, the CDR3 is TGCAGCGTTACGGTCGCAGGCGGCGAGCAGTTCTTC. Translation: CSVTVAGGEQFF.

V usage is TRBV24-1 and J usage is TRBJ2-1; D remains unclear. The CDR3 has 16 residues. The V gene lost 4 bases and the J gene lost 0 bases, with 12 bases spanning the gap. CDR1 KGHDR and CDR2 SFDVKD come from the germline V gene. DNA for the CDR3: TGTGCCACCAGTGACCTCGGGTCCAGCTCCTACAATGAGCAGTTCTTC. Translating it yields CATSDLGSSSYNEQFF.

The rearrangement links TRBV7-2 to TRBJ2-3; D possibly matches TRBD1 or TRBD2 (6 bases each). The V and J ends lost 7 bases and 2 bases respectively, with 16 bases between them. The CDR3 has 15 residues. Germline CDR1 is SGHTA and CDR2 is FQGNSA. CDR3: CASNEVGGPTDTQYF. The CDR3 DNA follows: TGTGCCAGCAATGAAGTCGGGGGCCCCACAGATACGCAGTATTTT.